These 27 T cell receptor beta chains originate from one sample sequenced in a study of monozygotic twins with inflammatory bowel disease. TCRdb reprocessed the 5' RACE reads, keeping one entry per CDR3 protein, no DNA. In all, the sample yields more than 300,000 distinct CDR3 sequences. The material sequenced was blood. Receptor source: a human donor with ulcerative colitis or Crohn's disease, or a healthy co-twin of an affected twin (not recorded which).

The chain uses TRBV30 and TRBJ2-3; the D gene TCRdb calls, TRBD2, cannot be checked with no DNA. The CDR3 consists of 17 residues. Germline values: CDR1 GTSNPN, CDR2 SVGIG (reference sequence). CDR3 in amino acids: CACDRGSSGASTDTQYF.

The chain's CDR3 is CAWQGNSPLHF. The chain carries TRBV30 and TRBJ1-6; the TCRdb D gene call, TRBD1, has no DNA to confirm it. Looked up from germline, CDR1 is GTSNPN and CDR2 is SVGIG (reference sequence). The CDR3 has 11 residues.

This chain connects TRBV20-1 to TRBJ2-3; absent DNA, TCRdb's TRBD1 call cannot be checked. CDR1 is DFQATT and CDR2 is SNEGSKA in the germline V gene (reference sequence). The CDR3 consists of 16 residues. CDR3 amino acids: CSARPGTLRGTDTQYF.

This chain uses TRBV3-1 with TRBJ2-2. The length of the CDR3 is 13 residues. The germline V gene encodes CDR1 LGHDT and CDR2 YNNKEL (reference sequence). The CDR3 protein is CASSCTHTGELFF.

The V call is TRBV9, the J call TRBJ1-1; TCRdb's D call of TRBD1 is untestable without DNA. Germline CDR1 SGDLS, CDR2 YYNGEE. CDR3 size: 12 residues. The CDR3 protein is CASSPDNFAAFF.

CDR3 loop: CAISDHNEQFF. The genes are TRBV10-3 and TRBJ2-1. The CDR3 has 11 amino acids. Per germline, CDR1 ENHRY and CDR2 SYGVKD.

This chain connects TRBV27 to TRBJ2-7; with no DNA, the TCRdb D assignment of TRBD2 cannot be verified. This CDR3 is built from 13 residues. Germline V CDR1 and CDR2: MNHEY, SMNVEV (reference sequence). CDR3 amino acids: CATRLSPGYEQYF.

The rearrangement uses TRBV14 and TRBJ2-7. Germline CDR1 is SGHDN and CDR2 is FVKESK. The CDR3 has 15 amino acids. This chain's CDR3 is CASSQDRFRSYEQYF.

This chain links TRBV4-1 with TRBJ2-3; TCRdb's D gene call, TRBD1, goes unchecked for lack of DNA. Germline CDR1 MGHRA, CDR2 YSYEKL. This CDR3 has 15 residues. CDR3 in amino acids: CASSQFTGGADTQYF.

V and J are TRBV25-1 and TRBJ2-2; TCRdb calls TRBD2, which cannot be checked without DNA. CDR1 and CDR2 (germline): MGHDK, SYGVNS. The CDR3 runs to 18 residues. The CDR3 is CASSYTSGVSSNTGELFF.

The V and J genes are TRBV12-3 or TRBV12-4 and TRBJ2-5; TCRdb's assignment of TRBD2 cannot be checked, as there is no DNA. The CDR3 contains 12 residues. CDR3: CAGPSGFETQYF.

V and J are TRBV7-2 and TRBJ1-4. This CDR3 is built from 15 residues. Germline values: CDR1 SGHTA, CDR2 FQGNSA. This chain's CDR3 is CASSPVRATNEKLFF. Supplemented by reference TRBV7-2 and TRBJ1-4, the full variable domain reads GAGVSQSPSNKVTEKGKDVELRCDPISGHTALYWYRQSLGQGLEFLIYFQGNSAPDKSGLPSDRFSAERTGGSVSTLTIQRTQQEDSAVYLCASSPVRATNEKLFFGSGTQLSVL.

This rearrangement joins TRBV5-1 to TRBJ2-5. The CDR3 has 16 residues. The germline gives CDR1 SGHRS, CDR2 YFSETQ. The CDR3 loop is CASSLEPGANTKTQYF.

The chain links TRBV12-3 or TRBV12-4 to TRBJ1-4. There are 13 residues in the CDR3. The CDR3 here is CASEDHSNEKLFF.

This chain links TRBV29-1 with TRBJ1-1; lacking DNA, the TRBD1 call made by TCRdb goes unchecked. Germline CDR1 SQVTM, CDR2 ANQGSEA. The CDR3 runs 13 residues. CDR3 sequence: CSGDDGMNTEAFF. Supplemented by reference TRBV29-1 and TRBJ1-1, the full variable domain reads SAVISQKPSRDICQRGTSLTIQCQVDSQVTMMFWYRQQPGQSLTLIATANQGSEATYESGFVIDKFPISRPNLTFSTLTVSNMSPEDSSIYLCSGDDGMNTEAFFGQGTRLTVV.

The CDR3 sequence is CASSPANSLNQPQHF. The chain is built from TRBV7-9 and TRBJ1-5. The length of the CDR3 is 15 residues. The germline CDR1 and CDR2 sequences are SEHNR and FQNEAQ (reference sequence).

The chain combines TRBV3-1 with TRBJ2-5; the TCRdb call, TRBD2, lacks DNA for checking. The CDR3 runs to 13 residues. Germline loops: CDR1 LGHDT, CDR2 YNNKEL (reference sequence). The CDR3 region is CASSQVVGETQYF.

The rearrangement uses TRBV12-3 or TRBV12-4 and TRBJ2-4. CDR3 length: 15 residues. The CDR3 loop is CASSSRILAKNIQYF.

CDR3 sequence reads: CASSLSSTGVHRGYTF. The rearrangement links TRBV12-3 or TRBV12-4 to TRBJ1-2; absent DNA, TCRdb's TRBD1 call cannot be checked. The CDR3 consists of 16 residues.

V and J are TRBV10-3 and TRBJ2-5; TCRdb picks TRBD1, but there is no DNA to check that call. The length of the CDR3 is 14 residues. Germline CDR1 reads ENHRY; CDR2 reads SYGVKD. The CDR3 here is CAISESSRGETQYF.

J is TRBJ2-7 and V is TRBV5-1. This CDR3 has 15 residues. Germline CDR1 and CDR2: SGHRS and YFSETQ. The CDR3 protein is CASSLYGRGSYEQYF.

The genes are TRBV4-1 and TRBJ2-7; the TRBD1 assignment by TCRdb is unverifiable without DNA. There are 15 residues in the CDR3. CDR1 MGHRA and CDR2 YSYEKL come from the germline V gene. CDR3 sequence: CASSKGTGTPYEQYF.

The chain has TRBV25-1 and TRBJ2-3; the TRBD2 assignment by TCRdb is unverifiable without DNA. The CDR3 is 14 residues long. The V gene's germline CDR1 is MGHDK and CDR2 SYGVNS. CDR3 region: CASSATSRTDTQYF. Filled out from reference TRBV25-1 and TRBJ2-3, the complete variable domain reads EADIYQTPRYLVIGTGKKITLECSQTMGHDKMYWYQQDPGMELHLIHYSYGVNSTEKGDLSSESTVSRIRTEHFPLTLESARPSHTSQYLCASSATSRTDTQYFGPGTRLTVL.

This rearrangement joins TRBV7-2 to TRBJ2-1; TCRdb selects TRBD2, and the lack of DNA leaves this call unchecked. This CDR3 has 14 amino acids. CDR1 is SGHTA, CDR2 FQGNSA, per germline. The CDR3 sequence: CASRTSGEGNEQFF.

The chain recombines TRBV4-2 with TRBJ2-5; TCRdb calls TRBD1, which cannot be checked without DNA. This CDR3 is built from 17 residues. The V gene's germline CDR1 is LGHNA and CDR2 YNFKEQ. The CDR3 loop is CASSQAREAGVVETQYF.

The chain has TRBV29-1 and TRBJ2-1; no DNA is available, so the TRBD1 call from TCRdb remains unchecked. Germline V gene data show CDR1 as SQVTM and CDR2 as ANQGSEA. The CDR3 is 14 residues long. CDR3 in amino acids: CSVDGTGVTNEQFF.

This chain connects TRBV5-1 to TRBJ2-7. The CDR3 runs 14 residues. Germline CDR1 SGHRS, CDR2 YFSETQ. CDR3 sequence: CASTSSSGSREQYF.